This T cell receptor (beta chain) was captured by sequencing in a study of molecular identifiers for immune sequencing clone quantification. General study findings and limits: Whereas naive cells kept under 1% of molecules in clones above 20 RNA copies, such clones held over 97% in effectors.

This clonotype appeared many times. The antigen is undetermined. MiXCR, applied by TCRdb to the PCR reads, yields one record per CDR3 protein. The data hold about half a million distinct CDR3 sequences, with 25% observed a single time. This CDR3 region has 15 residues. With 6 bases clipped from V and 0 bases from J, the junction kept 3 bases outside the gene matches. The TCR comes from a human donor in good health. Some libraries in this study had Jurkat cell RNA spiked in. The specimen sequenced was naive CD8+ T cells from blood, with Jurkat cell RNA spiked in. This sample's subset: FACS-sorted CD8+CD4-CCR7+CD45RA+ naive T cells. V gene TRBV12-3 or TRBV12-4 combines with J gene TRBJ2-3, with 10 bases matching TRBD2. The CDR3 coding sequence is TGTGCCAGCAGCCAAGCGGGAGGGAGCACAGATACGCAGTATTTT. Amino acids: CASSQAGGSTDTQYF.